This TCR beta chain appears in the sequencing data of a study of T-cell reconstitution after alpha-beta-depleted transplantation in children. Study-wide findings and caveats: After transplant, at about two months, alpha-beta T cells were reportedly derived from several hundred expanded graft clones. Newly produced T cells mostly provided counts and TCRbeta diversity after one year, as hyperexpanded clones declined.

The length of the CDR3 is 15 residues. The germline CDR1 and CDR2 sequences are SQVTM and ANQGSEA. Trimming removed 6 bases from V and 4 bases from J, with 21 bases in between. This clonotype was detected ten times or more. No antigen is known for it. As it was prepared, the TCRbeta library received unique molecular identifiers. One entry per CDR3 protein results from TCRdb running MiXCR on the PCR reads. This sample has 190,000 or so distinct CDR3 sequences, with approximately 6.8% found just once. The sample in question was PBMCs, obtained before TCRalphabeta/CD19-depleted stem cell transplant. The source of this sequence is a girl under three years old with combined immunodeficiency, due to receive a stem cell transplant. The rearrangement uses TRBV29-1 and TRBJ1-2; TRBD1 is a possible D gene (5 bases). The CDR3 sequence: CSVLGPQDIGYGYTF. CDR3 coding DNA: TGCAGCGTCTTGGGACCTCAGGACATCGGCTATGGCTACACCTTC.